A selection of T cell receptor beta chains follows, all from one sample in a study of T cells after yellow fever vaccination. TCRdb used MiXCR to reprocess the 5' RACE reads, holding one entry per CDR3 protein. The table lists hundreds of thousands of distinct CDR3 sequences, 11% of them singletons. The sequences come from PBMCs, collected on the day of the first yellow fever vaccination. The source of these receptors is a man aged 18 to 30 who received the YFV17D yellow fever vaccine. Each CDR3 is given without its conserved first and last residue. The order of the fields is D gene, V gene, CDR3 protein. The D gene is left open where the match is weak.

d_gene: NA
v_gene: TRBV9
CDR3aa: ASSVGGPSTDTQY

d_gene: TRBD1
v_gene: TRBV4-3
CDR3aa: ASSQVGQGYNEQF

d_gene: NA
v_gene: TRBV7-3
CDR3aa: ASSLTLRERGADTQY

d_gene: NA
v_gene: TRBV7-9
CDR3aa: ASSHRPENTEAF

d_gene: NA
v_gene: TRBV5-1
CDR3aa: ASSLEGIAGNQPQH

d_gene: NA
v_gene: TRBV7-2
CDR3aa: ASRLLSGGAEELF

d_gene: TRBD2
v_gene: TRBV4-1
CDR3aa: ASSYLRGDGELF

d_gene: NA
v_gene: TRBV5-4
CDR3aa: ASSSGENNEQF

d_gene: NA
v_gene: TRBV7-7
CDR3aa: ASSPDIQETQY

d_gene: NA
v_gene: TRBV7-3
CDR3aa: ASTLDISGANVLT

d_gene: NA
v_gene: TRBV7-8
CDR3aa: ASSLWANSETQY

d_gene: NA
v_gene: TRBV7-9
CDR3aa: ASSLGANNQPQH

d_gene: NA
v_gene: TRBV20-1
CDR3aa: SASPEEATYNEQF

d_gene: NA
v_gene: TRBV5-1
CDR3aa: ASRGGARNTEAF

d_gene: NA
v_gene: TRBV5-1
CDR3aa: ASSLYGSNTEAF

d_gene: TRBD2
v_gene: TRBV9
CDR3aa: ASSVMASGQETQY

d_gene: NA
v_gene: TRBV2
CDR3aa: ASSFTGETQY

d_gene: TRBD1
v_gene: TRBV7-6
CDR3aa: ASSPLQGVGTEAF

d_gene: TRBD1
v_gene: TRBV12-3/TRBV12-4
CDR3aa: ASSLRTGDYQPQH

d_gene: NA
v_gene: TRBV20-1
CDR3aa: SGQIVAKNIQY

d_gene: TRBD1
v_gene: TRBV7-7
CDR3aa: ASSDGQGGETQY

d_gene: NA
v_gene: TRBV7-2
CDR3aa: ASSLRTGDEQF

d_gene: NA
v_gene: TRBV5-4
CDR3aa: ASTRGDIQY

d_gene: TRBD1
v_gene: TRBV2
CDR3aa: ATDRDTDTQY

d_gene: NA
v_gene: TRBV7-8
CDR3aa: ASSLEGGRPSGNTIY

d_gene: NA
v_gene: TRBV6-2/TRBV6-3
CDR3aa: ASSPTSGQSYGYT

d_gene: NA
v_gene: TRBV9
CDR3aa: ASSVVSGGETQY

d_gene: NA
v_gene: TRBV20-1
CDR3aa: SADGRGETQY

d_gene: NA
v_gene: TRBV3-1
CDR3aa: ASSHTGQIYNEQF

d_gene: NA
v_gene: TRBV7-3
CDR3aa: ASRVLGNTEAF

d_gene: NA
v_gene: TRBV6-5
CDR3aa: ASSYSRPNLPQH

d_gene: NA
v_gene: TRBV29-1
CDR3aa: SMNFAAMGGGTEAF

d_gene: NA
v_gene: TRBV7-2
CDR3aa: ASSLAMAAYNEQF

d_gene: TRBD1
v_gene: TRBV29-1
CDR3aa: SARDRGSRTEAF

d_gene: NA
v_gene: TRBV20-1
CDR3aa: SASPGSRATYEQY

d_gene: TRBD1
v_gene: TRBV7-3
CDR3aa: ASSLRPQGAVNEQF

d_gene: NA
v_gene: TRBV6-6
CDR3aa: ASSGRPYEQY

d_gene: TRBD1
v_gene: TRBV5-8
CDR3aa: ASRQTGGGETQY

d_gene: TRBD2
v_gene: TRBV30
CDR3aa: ASGLAGGLGNEQF

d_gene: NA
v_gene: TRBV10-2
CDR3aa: ASSESRAVNEKLF

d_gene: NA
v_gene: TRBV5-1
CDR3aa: ASSLVDRINEQF

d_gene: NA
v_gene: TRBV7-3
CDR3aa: ASSLGPEDIYNEQF

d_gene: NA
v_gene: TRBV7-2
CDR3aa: ASSLGVANTEAF

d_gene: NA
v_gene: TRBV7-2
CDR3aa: ASSLDWGLRSYEQY

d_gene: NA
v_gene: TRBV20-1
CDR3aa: GGRGTPNEKLF

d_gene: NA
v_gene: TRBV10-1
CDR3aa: ASSVAENTEAF

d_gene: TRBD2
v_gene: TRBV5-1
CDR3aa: ASSPPTSGNTDTQY

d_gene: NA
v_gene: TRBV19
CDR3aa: ASSRRRQLYGYT

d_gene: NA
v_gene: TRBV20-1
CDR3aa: SATRGNTGELF

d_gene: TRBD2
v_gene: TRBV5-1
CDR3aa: ASSLDAGGGIDEQF

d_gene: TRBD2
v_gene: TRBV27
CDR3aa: ASSFGTSDYNEQF

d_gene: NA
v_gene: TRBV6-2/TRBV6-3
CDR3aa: ASSSDALPGGYT

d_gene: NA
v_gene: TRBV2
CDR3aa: ASREVEGGGNTIY

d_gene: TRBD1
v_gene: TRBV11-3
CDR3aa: ASSLKGANGELF

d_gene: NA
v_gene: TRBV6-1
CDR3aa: ASSDWDNYGYT

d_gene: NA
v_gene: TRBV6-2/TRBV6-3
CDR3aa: ASTIQGVTDTQY

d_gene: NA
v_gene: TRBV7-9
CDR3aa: ASSNSYPYEQY

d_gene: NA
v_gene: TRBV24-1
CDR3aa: ATSDRDWSQPQH

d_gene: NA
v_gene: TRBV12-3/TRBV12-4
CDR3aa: ASSFAGSPDTQY